Below are 30 T cell receptor beta chains sequenced from a single sample in a study of blood T cell repertoires in COVID-19. Only in-frame clones appear in the TCRdb table, and some are missing; sequencing was by immunoSEQ multiplex PCR. The table shows about 260,000 clones, with around 87% occurring only once. The sequenced sample was peripheral blood. These receptors all stem from a woman in her thirties or forties who had recovered from COVID-19.

V usage is TRBV11-2 and J usage is TRBJ2-2; 7 positions agree with TRBD1. Trimming removed 1 base from V and 4 bases from J; junction bases left unmatched: 3. Looked up from germline, CDR1 is SGHAT and CDR2 is FQNNGV. This CDR3 is 15 amino acids long. The DNA for the CDR3 is TGTGCCAGCAGCTTAGCGACAGGGTCCACCGGGGAGCTGTTTTTT. Its protein is CASSLATGSTGELFF.

This chain links TRBV5-4 with TRBJ2-2; maybe TRBD1 (6 bases). The CDR3 is 14 amino acids. Germline V gives CDR1 SGHNT, CDR2 YYREEE (reference sequence). Trimming pared 3 bases from V and 5 bases from J, leaving 11 bases between. The CDR3 nucleotides read TGTGCCAGCAGCTGGGAGAGGGGGACCGGGGAGCTGTTTTTT. The encoded protein is CASSWERGTGELFF.

This chain joins TRBV7-9 and TRBJ1-1, with a tentative D call TRBD1 (6 bases). This CDR3 is built from 14 residues. V lost 4 bases and J lost 6, with 15 bases in between. From germline, CDR1 is SEHNR and CDR2 FQNEAQ (reference sequence). CDR3 protein: CASSSRRGLAEAFF. The CDR3, as DNA: TGTGCCAGCAGCTCGCGGCGGGGGCTGGCTGAAGCTTTCTTT.

The genes are TRBV15 and TRBJ1-2; maybe TRBD1 (5 bases). The germline gives CDR1 LNHNV, CDR2 YYDKDF (reference sequence). V was shortened by 1 base and J by 14 bases, with 14 bases between the two germline ends. There are 12 residues in the CDR3. As DNA, the CDR3 is TGTGCCACCAGCAGAGCGGGGCGGGGGAGGACCTTC. As protein: CATSRAGRGRTF. Looking up the rest from reference TRBV15 and TRBJ1-2 gives the full variable domain: DAMVIQNPRYQVTQFGKPVTLSCSQTLNHNVMYWYQQKSSQAPKLLFHYYDKDFNNEADTPDNFQSRRPNTSFCFLDIRSPGLGDTAMYLCATSRAGRGRTFGSGTRLTVV.

The V call is TRBV27, the J call TRBJ1-1; D gene ambiguous. Germline CDR1 reads MNHEY; CDR2 reads SMNVEV (reference sequence). This CDR3 is 14 amino acids long. Trimming pared 8 bases from V and 5 bases from J, leaving 18 bases between. The CDR3 region has the DNA TGTGCCAGCTCCCTCGACGGGGTGTGGACTGAAGCTTTCTTT. Protein: CASSLDGVWTEAFF.

As concerns this clone: Other DNA sequences from this sample encode an identical CDR3 as well. The V gene is TRBV3-1 (or the pseudogene TRBV3-2), the J gene TRBJ1-1; TRBD1 aligns across 7 bases. Per germline, CDR1 LGHDT and CDR2 YNNKEL (reference sequence). The CDR3 covers 13 residues. The ends lost 4 bases at V and 1 base at J; junction bases unmatched: 0. As DNA, the CDR3 is TGTGCCAGCAGCCGACAGGGGAACACTGAAGCTTTCTTT. Its translation: CASSRQGNTEAFF.

This clone was found a few times. This chain uses TRBV19 with TRBJ2-2, with a weak D call TRBD2 (9 bases). The CDR3 is made up of 16 amino acids. V lost 5 bases, J lost 6 bases, and 19 bases lay in between. Germline assignment: CDR1 LNHDA and CDR2 SQIVND (reference sequence). CDR3 sequence (DNA): TGTGCCAGTAGTGCGGGAGGGACAGGCGGATCCGGGGAGCTGTTTTTT. As protein: CASSAGGTGGSGELFF.

The chain links TRBV5-1 to TRBJ2-3; 11 bases are shared with TRBD2. V trimming: 2 bases; J trimming: 8 bases; junction bases outside the gene matches: 7. Per germline, CDR1 SGHRS and CDR2 YFSETQ. CDR3 length equals 15 residues. The CDR3 DNA is TGCGCCAGCAGCTTTACACTAGCGGGGGTGGGTACGCAGTATTTT. This translates into CASSFTLAGVGTQYF.

This clone was detected a few times. The chain has TRBV5-1 and TRBJ1-1, with no clear D. Per germline, CDR1 SGHRS and CDR2 YFSETQ. V dropped 0 bases and J dropped 5 bases, with 17 bases sitting between them. This CDR3 region has 16 residues. The CDR3: CASSLGGITGKTEAFF. The CDR3 nucleotides read TGCGCCAGCAGCTTGGGAGGCATTACGGGAAAAACTGAAGCTTTCTTT.

The rearrangement links TRBV2 to TRBJ1-2; 9 bases match TRBD1. The CDR3 consists of 16 residues. Germline V gives CDR1 SNHLY, CDR2 FYNNEI. The V segment lost 2 bases and the J segment 0 bases; nucleotides outside the gene matches: 4. The CDR3, as DNA: TGTGCCAGCAGTGAATCCCGGACAGGGGCTAACTATGGCTACACCTTC. Its translation: CASSESRTGANYGYTF.

Here the CDR3 reads CASSYGLAHEQFF. The DNA for the CDR3 is TGTGCCAGCAGTTACGGACTAGCGCATGAGCAGTTCTTC. The chain links TRBV6-2 or TRBV6-3 to TRBJ2-1, with 9 nucleotides matching TRBD2. The junction had 1 base not matched to a gene; V was cut back by 2 bases and J by 8 bases. CDR1 is MNHEY, CDR2 SVGEGT, per germline. The CDR3 loop spans 13 amino acids.

This clone occurred a few times. Other DNA sequences in the same sample also yield this CDR3. The rearrangement links TRBV2 to TRBJ2-7; D may be TRBD2 (5 bases). The CDR3 is made up of 14 amino acids. Trimming shortened V by 2 bases and J by 0 bases, and 8 bases separated the two germline ends. Germline-derived CDR1 and CDR2 are SNHLY and FYNNEI. The CDR3 DNA reads as TGTGCCAGCAGTGAACAAGGGAGCTCCTACGAGCAGTACTTC. This encodes CASSEQGSSYEQYF.

J is TRBJ2-7 and V is TRBV7-2; the match to TRBD1 covers 8 bases. Germline V CDR1 and CDR2: SGHTA, FQGNSA. This CDR3 region has 15 residues. Trimming removed 1 base from V and 2 bases from J; junction bases left unmatched: 4. The CDR3 is CASSLGQGTPYEQYF. CDR3 in DNA: TGTGCCAGCAGCTTAGGACAGGGGACCCCCTACGAGCAGTACTTC.

This clone was seen only once. The chain employs TRBV10-2 and TRBJ1-3; TRBD1 is a possible D gene (5 bases). CDR1 and CDR2 (germline): WSHSY, SAAADI. V was cut by 3 bases and J by 6 bases, with 15 bases left in between. CDR3 length: 15 residues. CDR3 in DNA: TGCGCCAGCAGTGAAAGGACCGGAGGGGAAAACACCATATATTTT. This codes for CASSERTGGENTIYF.

The rearrangement joins TRBV29-1 to TRBJ1-2, with D hard to call. With 3 bases removed from V and 10 bases from J, the gap between germline ends came to 21 bases. The CDR3 runs to 14 residues. Looked up from germline, CDR1 is SQVTM and CDR2 is ANQGSEA. The CDR3 DNA sequence: TGCAGCGTTGAGCATCGATCATCCCTCCCCTACTACACCTTC. It codes for CSVEHRSSLPYYTF.

This rearrangement joins TRBV7-2 to TRBJ1-1, with 8 bases lining up with TRBD1. V was pared by 4 bases and J by 6 bases, with 7 bases of the junction left unmatched. The germline gives CDR1 SGHTA, CDR2 FQGNSA. This CDR3 has 14 amino acids. The CDR3 coding sequence is TGTGCCAGCAGCTCTAACAGGGGGTGGGCTGAAGCTTTCTTT. Its translation: CASSSNRGWAEAFF.

V and J are TRBV30 and TRBJ1-6; a possible D gene is TRBD1 (5 bases). Germline loops: CDR1 GTSNPN, CDR2 SVGIG (reference sequence). CDR3 length: 14 amino acids. V lost 0 bases and J lost 9, with 12 bases in between. The CDR3 coding sequence is TGTGCCTGGAGTGTTTGGAGGGGAAGTTCACCCCTCCACTTT. Amino acids: CAWSVWRGSSPLHF.

The chain joins TRBV29-1 to TRBJ2-3; TRBD2 matches at 7 bases. The CDR3 runs 13 residues. Germline CDR1 reads SQVTM; CDR2 reads ANQGSEA. With 6 bases clipped from V and 1 base from J, the junction kept 4 bases outside the gene matches. The CDR3 loop reads CSVGGWRTDTQYF. DNA of the CDR3: TGCAGCGTGGGAGGGTGGCGCACAGATACGCAGTATTTT.

The rearrangement links TRBV24-1 to TRBJ1-5; 10 bases are a match to TRBD1. Germline V gene lookup returns CDR1 KGHDR and CDR2 SFDVKD. This CDR3 contains 20 residues. With V trimmed by 7 bases and J by 0 bases, 17 bases remained unmatched. CDR3 sequence: CATSKMRPTGQGNSNQPQHF. The CDR3 nucleotides read TGTGCCACCAGCAAGATGCGACCAACGGGACAGGGGAATAGCAATCAGCCCCAGCATTTT.

The CDR3 DNA sequence: TGTGCCAGCAGCTTAATTGGCAGGGGGGACTATGGCTACACCTTC. Translation gives CASSLIGRGDYGYTF. This rearrangement joins TRBV7-9 to TRBJ1-2; TRBD1 matches 7 bases. Germline trimming cut 2 bases from V and 3 bases from J; bases unmatched to any gene: 6. The CDR3 runs 15 residues. Germline V gives CDR1 SEHNR, CDR2 FQNEAQ (reference sequence).

This sequence joins TRBV15 and TRBJ2-1, with D possibly being TRBD2 (5 bases). V lost 0 bases to trimming and J lost 8 bases, with 14 bases between them. The germline gives CDR1 LNHNV, CDR2 YYDKDF (reference sequence). The CDR3 totals 15 residues. The DNA for the CDR3 is TGTGCCACCAGCAGAGAATTTAATGTGAGGGATGAGCAGTTCTTC. Translation: CATSREFNVRDEQFF.

This rearrangement joins TRBV19 to TRBJ2-1, with a possible D match to TRBD2 (5 bases). The CDR3 length is 12 residues. In germline, CDR1 is LNHDA, CDR2 SQIVND (reference sequence). The V gene lost 7 bases and the J gene lost 9 bases, with 13 bases spanning the gap. The CDR3 here is CASKAGVGEQFF. In DNA, the CDR3 is TGTGCCAGTAAGGCCGGGGTAGGTGAGCAGTTCTTC.

V usage is TRBV10-3 and J usage is TRBJ1-3; weak D call: TRBD1 (6 bases). This CDR3 is built from 14 residues. The germline CDR1 and CDR2 sequences are ENHRY and SYGVKD. V lost 9 bases and J lost 4, with 16 bases in between. For the CDR3, the DNA is TGTGCCATTAGAGGGACATTCGAAGGAAACACCATATATTTT. This codes for CAIRGTFEGNTIYF.

This clone showed up just once. The chain combines TRBV6-4 with TRBJ2-7; 7 nucleotides line up with TRBD1. This CDR3 region has 15 residues. The V gene's germline CDR1 is MRHNA and CDR2 SNTAGT. Trimming at V came to 7 bases and at J to 0 bases, leaving 9 bases not matched to a gene. The CDR3 region has the DNA TGTGCCAGCACCGGAGAAGGGACAGACTCCTACGAGCAGTACTTC. This translates into CASTGEGTDSYEQYF.

The chain has TRBV9 and TRBJ2-5; 7 nucleotides agree with TRBD1. The CDR3 covers 13 residues. Trimming at V came to 4 bases and at J to 5 bases, leaving 5 bases not matched to a gene. From germline, CDR1 is SGDLS and CDR2 YYNGEE. The CDR3, as DNA: TGTGCCAGCAGCCCAAGGGGGCGGGAGACCCAGTACTTC. This translates into CASSPRGRETQYF.

This clone has a single count. The V and J genes are TRBV7-9 and TRBJ1-2, with D possibly being TRBD1 (6 bases). This CDR3 is built from 13 residues. The germline V gene encodes CDR1 SEHNR and CDR2 FQNEAQ (reference sequence). The germline V and J ends were trimmed by 6 bases and 4 bases, with 12 bases remaining between them. The CDR3 sequence: CASRGTGIYGYTF. CDR3 nucleotide sequence: TGTGCCAGCAGGGGAACAGGGATCTATGGCTACACCTTC.

This clone has only a few counts. The V gene is TRBV20-1, the J gene TRBJ1-3; D ambiguous. V was trimmed by 7 bases and J by 9 bases, leaving 13 bases between them. This CDR3 comprises 11 residues. The germline V gene encodes CDR1 DFQATT and CDR2 SNEGSKA (reference sequence). CDR3 sequence: CSVSVGSTIYF. In DNA form, the CDR3 reads TGCAGTGTTAGTGTAGGGAGCACCATATATTTT.

This clone was seen a few times. The chain uses TRBV7-8 and TRBJ2-7; maybe TRBD2 (5 bases). Deletions cut 1 base from V and 3 bases from J, with 7 bases between. The CDR3 extends over 13 amino acids. Germline V gene sequence: CDR1 SGHVS, CDR2 FQNEAQ. Here the CDR3 DNA reads TGTGCCAGCAGCTTAGGTGGACTCTACGAGCAGTACTTC. This translates into CASSLGGLYEQYF.

This chain uses TRBV9 with TRBJ2-7; D is possibly TRBD1 (5 bases). The CDR3 sequence is 16 residues long. Deletions cut 0 bases from V and 5 bases from J, with 18 bases between. Per the germline V gene, CDR1 is SGDLS and CDR2 is YYNGEE. CDR3 region: CASSVGSWQGRNEQYF. The CDR3 DNA reads as TGTGCCAGCAGCGTAGGTTCCTGGCAGGGTAGGAACGAGCAGTACTTC.

The V gene is TRBV7-8, the J gene TRBJ2-1; D is ambiguous. V was shortened by 5 bases and J by 6 bases, with 20 bases between the two germline ends. This CDR3 has 16 amino acids. Germline CDR1 SGHVS, CDR2 FQNEAQ. As DNA, the CDR3 is TGTGCCAGCAGCGGCGCAACAGCCTCACACTCCAATGAGCAGTTCTTC. It encodes CASSGATASHSNEQFF.